This TCR beta chain emerged from a study of PD-L1 blockade in urothelial cancer. The germline gives CDR1 SGHAT, CDR2 FQNNGV. The CDR3 length is 13 residues. After removal of 6 bases from V and 7 bases from J, the junction contained 3 bases not matched to a gene. PCRs were each spiked with synthetic TCR analog templates. TCRdb's table, derived via immunoSEQ multiplex PCR, lists solely in-frame clones and lacks some. The repertoire holds about 30,000 clones, with nearly 90% as singletons. The time point: peripheral blood 6 weeks after treatment start. This chain connects TRBV11-2 to TRBJ1-4, with 9 bases aligning to TRBD1. This TCR derives from a man older than 75 with urothelial cancer. Sequenced material: PBMCs, taken around atezolizumab (anti-PD-L1) treatment. CDR3 DNA sequence: TGTGCCAGCAGACAGGGGGCGGGTGAAAAACTGTTTTTT. Translated: CASRQGAGEKLFF.